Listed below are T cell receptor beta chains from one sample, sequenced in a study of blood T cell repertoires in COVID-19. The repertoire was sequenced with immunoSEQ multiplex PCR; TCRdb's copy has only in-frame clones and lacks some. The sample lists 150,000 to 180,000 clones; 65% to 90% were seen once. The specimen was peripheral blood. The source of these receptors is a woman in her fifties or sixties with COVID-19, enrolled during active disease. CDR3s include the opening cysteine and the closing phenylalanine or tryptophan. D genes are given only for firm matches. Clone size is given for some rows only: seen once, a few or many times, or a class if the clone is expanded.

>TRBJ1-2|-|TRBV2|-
TGTGCCAGCAGTGAAAGCCCTCGGTGGGGGCCCTATGGCTACACCTTC
CASSESPRWGPYGYTF
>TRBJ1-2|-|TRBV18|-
TGTGCCAGCTCACTCCGGGGAGATCCTTATGGCTACACCTTC
CASSLRGDPYGYTF
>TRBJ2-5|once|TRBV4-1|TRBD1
TGCGCCAGCAGCCAAGATGGACAGGGGGCTCGCGAGACCCAGTACTTC
CASSQDGQGARETQYF
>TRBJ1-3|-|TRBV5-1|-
TGCGCCAGCGGAGCAGGGAGGGTTGATGGCTCTGGAAACACCATATATTTT
CASGAGRVDGSGNTIYF
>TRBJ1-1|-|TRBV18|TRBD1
TGTGCCAGCTCCCCCGACAGGGGGCAGGGCACTGAAGCTTTCTTT
CASSPDRGQGTEAFF
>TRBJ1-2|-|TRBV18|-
TGTGCCAGCTCACCATTCGCTAGAGACAGGAACTATGGCTACACCTTC
CASSPFARDRNYGYTF
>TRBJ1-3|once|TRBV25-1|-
TGTGCCAGCAGGCCGGGGGGCAGGGGTTCTGGAAACACCATATATTTT
CASRPGGRGSGNTIYF
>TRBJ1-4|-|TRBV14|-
TGTGCCAGCAGCCGTGACACACCAACTAATGAAAAACTGTTTTTT
CASSRDTPTNEKLFF
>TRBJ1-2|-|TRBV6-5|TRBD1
TGTGCCAGCAGTCTGGACAGGGTTGGGAACTATGGCTACACCTTC
CASSLDRVGNYGYTF
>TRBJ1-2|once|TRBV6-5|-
TGTGCCAGCAGTTACAGGGGAAACGACGGCTACACCTTC
CASSYRGNDGYTF
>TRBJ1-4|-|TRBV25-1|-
TGTGCCAGCAGTGTGCTAGGAGCTAATGAAAAACTGTTTTTT
CASSVLGANEKLFF
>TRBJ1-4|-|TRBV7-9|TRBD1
TGTGCCAGCTCCGGGACAGCTAATGAAAAACTGTTTTTT
CASSGTANEKLFF
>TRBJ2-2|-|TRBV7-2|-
TGTGCCAGCAGCCCTAAAACCACCGGGGAGCTGTTTTTT
CASSPKTTGELFF
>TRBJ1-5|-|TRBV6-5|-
TGTGCCAGCAGTTACGGGCCCCAGTTTAGCAATCAGCCCCAGCATTTT
CASSYGPQFSNQPQHF